This TCR beta chain is from a study of tumor-infiltrating lymphocytes in primary liver carcinoma. Study-level background: Primary liver carcinoma, confirmed by histopathology, was surgically resected. Sample yields, roughly 3.5 to 8 million productive TCRbeta reads, were similar across the tissue types.

V was clipped by 1 base and J by 6 bases, with 13 bases between them. The CDR3 is 15 residues long. The investigators made TCR beta cDNA from about 500 ng total RNA, using a constant-region primer. Libraries of TCR beta came from three nested multiplex PCR rounds with slightly modified ARM-PCR. It was with TRBV1-TRBV30 forward primers and a C-beta reverse primer that the first two PCR rounds were run, at roughly 10 cycles each. TCRdb reprocessed the multiplex PCR reads with MiXCR, giving one entry per CDR3 protein. The sample lists around 170,000 distinct CDR3 sequences, 50% to 75% occurring once. Worth noting for this clonotype: Its antigen is unknown.

Overall study results and limits: There was no comparison of CD4+ and CD8+ repertoires, as samples were bulk unsorted.

The authors took blood RNA from unsorted whole blood and also extracted germline DNA. Four milliliters of peripheral blood were collected before surgery. J is TRBJ1-5 and V is TRBV12-3 or TRBV12-4, with D perhaps matching TRBD1 (6 bases). The TCR originated in a man aged 35-49 years with primary liver carcinoma and hepatitis B virus infection. The source material was peripheral blood. The CDR3 DNA reads as TGTGCCAGCAGTTTAGGCAGGGGCCTCGGTCAGCCCCAGCATTTT. It encodes CASSLGRGLGQPQHF.